Below, 12 T cell receptor beta chains from the same sample are listed, as sequenced in a study of immune evolution from preneoplasia to lung adenocarcinoma. The repertoire was sequenced with immunoSEQ multiplex PCR; TCRdb's copy has only in-frame clones and lacks some. The data show some 8,500 clones, 80% to 90% seen once. Sequencing input: FFPE minimally invasive lung adenocarcinoma tissue. These receptors originate from a person aged 65 to 85 with lung adenocarcinoma.

The chain employs TRBV7-9 and TRBJ1-4, with D perhaps TRBD1 (5 bases). The CDR3 extends over 14 amino acids. Trimming left V 4 bases short and J 6 bases short, with 12 bases between. CDR1 SEHNR and CDR2 FQNEAQ come from the germline V gene (reference sequence). CDR3 sequence reads: CASSSGQLDEKLFF. As DNA, the CDR3 is TGTGCCAGCAGCTCAGGGCAACTGGATGAAAAACTGTTTTTT.

In its sample, this clone was seen once. The chain combines TRBV9 with TRBJ1-6, with a weak D call TRBD1 (5 bases). The CDR3 has 13 amino acids. Germline loops: CDR1 SGDLS, CDR2 YYNGEE. The V end was cut by 0 bases, the J end by 11 bases, with 9 bases between. CDR3 bases: TGTGCCAGCAGCGTAGCGGGACCACCACCCCTCCACTTT. It codes for CASSVAGPPPLHF. Together with reference TRBV9 and TRBJ1-6, the CDR3 gives the full variable domain: DSGVTQTPKHLITATGQRVTLRCSPRSGDLSVYWYQQSLDQGLQFLIQYYNGEERAKGNILERFSAQQFPDLHSELNLSSLELGDSALYFCASSVAGPPPLHFGNGTRLTVT.

V usage is TRBV19 and J usage is TRBJ2-5; the D is unclear. Between the trimmed V and J ends, which lost 5 bases and 1 base, there was a span of 5 bases. CDR1 and CDR2 from the germline V gene are LNHDA and SQIVND (reference sequence). The CDR3 contains 12 residues. The CDR3 sequence is CASSGIQETQYF. CDR3 sequence (DNA): TGTGCCAGTAGTGGAATCCAAGAGACCCAGTACTTC.

The rearrangement links TRBV7-3 to TRBJ2-3; no clear D. This CDR3 has 15 amino acids. Trimming removed 5 bases at V and 0 bases at J, with 12 bases between. CDR1 and CDR2 (germline): SGHTA, FQGTGA. Here the CDR3 reads CASSPGGRSTDTQYF. In nucleotides, the CDR3 is TGTGCCAGCAGCCCCGGTGGTAGGAGCACAGATACGCAGTATTTT.

The chain couples TRBV10-3 to TRBJ2-2; 11 bases match TRBD1. The V gene end was trimmed by 6 bases and the J gene end by 5 bases; junction bases not matched to a gene: 5. The germline V gene has CDR1 ENHRY and CDR2 SYGVKD. This CDR3 is built from 15 residues. CDR3 in amino acids: CAIRGTGGRTGELFF. Written as DNA, the CDR3 is TGTGCCATCAGGGGGACAGGGGGACGTACCGGGGAGCTGTTTTTT.

Only a few counts were recorded for this clone. The V call is TRBV11-2, the J call TRBJ2-6, with D unclear. Trimming took 1 base from V and 2 from J, leaving 9 bases between them. Germline CDR1 SGHAT, CDR2 FQNNGV. CDR3 length: 16 residues. As DNA, the CDR3 is TGTGCCAGCAGCTTAGGTTCTGGTACTGGGGCCAACGTCCTGACTTTC. Protein: CASSLGSGTGANVLTF.

CDR3 bases: TGCAGTGCTATTGGCGCAGATACGCAGTATTTT. Translation: CSAIGADTQYF. This rearrangement joins TRBV20-1 to TRBJ2-3; no definite D call. CDR1 and CDR2 (germline): DFQATT, SNEGSKA (reference sequence). The CDR3 extends over 11 amino acids. V was pared by 4 bases and J by 4 bases, with 6 bases between.

V gene TRBV5-4 combines with J gene TRBJ2-7, with 9 bases matching TRBD2. The ends lost 4 bases at V and 4 bases at J; junction bases unmatched: 12. The germline V gene has CDR1 SGHNT and CDR2 YYREEE (reference sequence). This CDR3 spans 16 amino acids. The CDR3 nucleotides read TGTGCCAGCAGCCCAGGGGGGGCTAGCGGGACGTACGAGCAGTACTTC. Amino acid sequence: CASSPGGASGTYEQYF.

The chain employs TRBV27 and TRBJ1-5; D call uncertain. Trimming left V 5 bases short and J 5 bases short, with 13 bases between. CDR3 length: 14 amino acids. Germline V CDR1 and CDR2: MNHEY, SMNVEV (reference sequence). The CDR3 DNA reads as TGTGCCAGCAGTCAACCGGGTTCACATCAGCCCCAGCATTTT. As protein: CASSQPGSHQPQHF.

The chain employs TRBV5-1 and TRBJ1-1; D might be TRBD1 (6 bases). Germline CDR1 reads SGHRS; CDR2 reads YFSETQ. The ends were cut back, 0 bases at V and 5 bases at J, with 14 bases in the middle. This CDR3 comprises 15 residues. The CDR3: CASSLVGGTRTEAFF. The CDR3 bases are TGCGCCAGCAGCTTGGTGGGGGGCACGAGAACTGAAGCTTTCTTT.

This clone is a singleton in its sample. This chain joins TRBV14 and TRBJ2-2; perhaps D is TRBD1 or TRBD2 (6 bases each). The CDR3 length is 16 residues. V lost 9 bases to trimming and J lost 5 bases, with 22 bases between them. Germline V gives CDR1 SGHDN, CDR2 FVKESK. The CDR3 DNA reads TGTGCCAGTAACCGTCGGGGGCCGCAAGGGACCGGGGAGCTGTTTTTT. The encoded protein is CASNRRGPQGTGELFF.

This chain connects TRBV4-1 to TRBJ2-2, with D tentatively TRBD1 (8 bases). V lost 5 bases to trimming and J lost 3 bases, with 16 bases between them. Germline CDR1 reads MGHRA; CDR2 reads YSYEKL. The CDR3 loop spans 16 amino acids. CDR3 sequence reads: CASSESGTGYTGELFF. CDR3 DNA sequence: TGCGCCAGCAGCGAAAGCGGGACAGGCTACACCGGGGAGCTGTTTTTT.